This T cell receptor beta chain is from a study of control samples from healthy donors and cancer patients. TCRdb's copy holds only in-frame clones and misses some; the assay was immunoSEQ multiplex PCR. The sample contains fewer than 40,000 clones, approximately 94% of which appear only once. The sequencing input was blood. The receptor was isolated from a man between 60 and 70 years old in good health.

The CDR3 protein is CASSYSAGWGNQPQHF. The DNA of the CDR3 is TGTGCCAGCAGTTACTCTGCAGGGTGGGGCAATCAGCCCCAGCATTTT. The rearrangement uses TRBV6-6 and TRBJ1-5; D perhaps matches TRBD1 (5 bases). The V end was cut by 0 bases, the J end by 2 bases, with 11 bases between. Germline values: CDR1 MNHNY, CDR2 SVGAGI (reference sequence). This CDR3 is built from 16 residues.